The rows below give T cell receptor beta chains drawn from one sample of a study of control samples from healthy donors and cancer patients. The method was immunoSEQ multiplex PCR; TCRdb's version includes in-frame clones alone and lacks a portion of them. The repertoire has 50,000 to 65,000 clones, about 91% of them found once; the top ten carry about 0.99%. Sequenced material: PBMCs. The receptor set was obtained from a man aged 30-40 years with colorectal cancer. Both conserved end residues are part of each CDR3. Fields, in order: clone size, J gene, D gene, V gene, CDR3 protein, CDR3 DNA. The D gene is left open where the match is weak. The size field is filled for only some rows; it gives once, few, many or a size class.

. TRBJ2-5 . TRBV24-1 CATSDVVRAGVQETQYF TGTGCCACCAGTGATGTCGTACGCGCGGGCGTCCAAGAGACCCAGTACTTC
. TRBJ2-5 TRBD2 TRBV10-1 CARWTSGGPNQETQYF TGCGCCAGATGGACTAGCGGGGGGCCGAACCAAGAGACCCAGTACTTC
. TRBJ2-5 . TRBV7-9 CASSLVGMETQYF TGTGCCAGCAGCTTAGTAGGGATGGAGACCCAGTACTTC
. TRBJ1-1 . TRBV5-6 CASSKPTLMNTEAFF TGTGCCAGCAGCAAACCGACACTCATGAACACTGAAGCTTTCTTT
. TRBJ2-3 TRBD2 TRBV2 CASSEFLAGGTVDSTDTQYF TGTGCCAGCAGTGAATTCCTAGCGGGGGGGACGGTTGATAGCACAGATACGCAGTATTTT
. TRBJ2-1 TRBD2 TRBV10-3 CAISGLAGVGEQFF TGTGCCATCTCGGGACTAGCGGGGGTCGGAGAGCAGTTCTTC
once TRBJ2-3 TRBD1 TRBV4-3 CASSRTGVSTDTQYF TGCGCCAGCAGCCGGACAGGGGTGAGCACAGATACGCAGTATTTT
once TRBJ2-5 TRBD1 TRBV10-3 CAISTGTGGSKGETQYF TGTGCCATCAGTACCGGGACAGGGGGCTCCAAAGGGGAGACCCAGTACTTC
. TRBJ2-7 . TRBV11-2 CASRPTDGIYEQYF TGTGCCAGCAGACCCACCGACGGGATCTACGAGCAGTACTTC
. TRBJ2-1 . TRBV5-4 CASSFMGSSYNEQFF TGTGCCAGCAGCTTCATGGGGAGCTCCTACAATGAGCAGTTCTTC
. TRBJ1-2 TRBD1 TRBV7-9 CASSLASGQGSYGYTF TGTGCCAGCAGCTTAGCTTCGGGACAGGGGAGCTATGGCTACACCTTC
. TRBJ2-7 TRBD1 TRBV30 CAWTRDRGVHEQYF TGTGCCTGGACTAGGGACAGGGGCGTCCACGAGCAGTACTTC
. TRBJ2-3 . TRBV6-6 CASSLQGRSTDTQYF TGTGCCAGCAGCCTACAGGGCAGGAGCACAGATACGCAGTATTTT
. TRBJ2-7 TRBD1 TRBV5-1 CASRPTGGWGYEQYF TGCGCCAGCAGACCCACAGGGGGATGGGGCTACGAGCAGTACTTC
. TRBJ2-3 TRBD2 TRBV11-2 CASSSSSGGSTDTQYF TGTGCCAGCAGCTCCTCTAGCGGGGGGAGCACAGATACGCAGTATTTT
once TRBJ2-1 . TRBV27 CASSLPQARNEQFF TGTGCCAGCAGTTTACCCCAGGCCCGCAATGAGCAGTTCTTC
. TRBJ2-3 . TRBV27 CASGIDTQYF TGTGCCAGTGGTATAGATACGCAGTATTTT
. TRBJ2-1 TRBD1 TRBV9 CASSARQGIYNEQFF TGTGCCAGCAGCGCTAGACAGGGGATCTACAATGAGCAGTTCTTC
. TRBJ1-5 . TRBV19 CASKGGHGNQPQHF TGTGCTTCCAAGGGGGGTCATGGGAATCAGCCCCAGCATTTT
. TRBJ1-2 . TRBV30 CAWSGQYGYTF TGTGCCTGGAGTGGCCAGTATGGCTACACCTTC
. TRBJ1-1 . TRBV5-1 CASSFKQVNTEAFF TGCGCCAGCAGCTTCAAACAGGTGAACACTGAAGCTTTCTTT
. TRBJ1-1 . TRBV6-5 CASRGGGSDTEAFF TGTGCCAGCAGGGGGGGAGGGTCAGACACTGAAGCTTTCTTT
. TRBJ1-1 . TRBV3-1/TRBV3-2 CASSRVTSAEAFF TGTGCCAGCAGCCGAGTGACGAGCGCTGAAGCTTTCTTT
once TRBJ2-2 TRBD1 TRBV9 CASTRQGRTGELFF TGTGCCAGCACAAGACAGGGCCGGACCGGGGAGCTGTTTTTT
. TRBJ2-3 TRBD1 TRBV7-2 CASSLMAGQGAAPDTQYF TGTGCCAGCAGCTTAATGGCAGGACAGGGGGCAGCCCCAGATACGCAGTATTTT
. TRBJ1-2 TRBD1 TRBV5-4 CASSPGVGQGDYGYTF TGTGCCAGCAGCCCTGGCGTGGGACAGGGCGACTATGGCTACACCTTC
. TRBJ2-3 . TRBV7-2 CASSPLKLRDTQYF TGTGCCAGCAGCCCCCTCAAGCTACGGGATACGCAGTATTTT
. TRBJ2-6 . TRBV7-2 CASSLWAGGRTSGANVLTF TGTGCCAGCAGCTTATGGGCGGGTGGGCGGACATCTGGGGCCAACGTCCTGACTTTC
. TRBJ1-1 . TRBV12-3/TRBV12-4 CASSLGGNTEAFF TGTGCCAGCAGTTTAGGGGGGAACACTGAAGCTTTCTTT
. TRBJ1-3 TRBD1 TRBV13 CASSLASGTDRNTIYF TGTGCCAGCAGCTTAGCTTCCGGGACAGATCGAAACACCATATATTTT
. TRBJ2-2 . TRBV7-2 CASSLGPTGELFF TGTGCCAGCAGCTTAGGGCCCACCGGGGAGCTGTTTTTT
. TRBJ2-2 . TRBV19 CASSILGGGPTGELFF TGTGCCAGTAGTATACTGGGGGGGGGCCCCACCGGGGAGCTGTTTTTT
. TRBJ2-7 . TRBV3-1/TRBV3-2 CASSQGVGSYEQYF TGTGCCAGCAGCCAAGGGGTGGGCTCCTACGAGCAGTACTTC
. TRBJ1-1 . TRBV27 CASSLGLNTEAFF TGTGCCAGCAGTTTAGGTCTGAACACTGAAGCTTTCTTT
. TRBJ1-3 TRBD1 TRBV5-1 CASSLQTGGNTIYF TGCGCCAGCAGCTTACAGACAGGGGGAAACACCATATATTTT
medium-sized TRBJ2-3 TRBD2 TRBV6-1 CASSETSGGGADTQYF TGTGCCAGCAGTGAAACCAGCGGGGGTGGCGCAGATACGCAGTATTTT
. TRBJ2-2 TRBD2 TRBV14 CASSQVRFRAGGTRRGTGELFF TGTGCCAGCAGCCAAGTGCGTTTTAGAGCGGGGGGTACAAGACGAGGCACCGGGGAGCTGTTTTTT
few TRBJ2-7 TRBD1 TRBV6-2/TRBV6-3 CASSLPGQGDREQYF TGTGCCAGCAGCCTGCCGGGACAGGGGGATCGCGAGCAGTACTTC
. TRBJ2-3 . TRBV19 CASSMYSTDTQYF TGTGCCAGTAGTATGTACAGCACAGATACGCAGTATTTT
. TRBJ1-2 TRBD1 TRBV6-5 CASYRVTGGGYTF TGTGCCAGCTATAGAGTCACAGGGGGTGGCTACACCTTC
. TRBJ2-2 . TRBV19 CASSPPRVGELFF TGTGCCAGTAGTCCCCCACGTGTCGGGGAGCTGTTTTTT
few TRBJ1-3 TRBD1 TRBV19 CASSMDRRGGNTIYF TGTGCCAGTAGTATGGACAGGCGAGGAGGAAACACCATATATTTT
. TRBJ1-5 . TRBV3-1/TRBV3-2 CASGQSQDQPQHF TGTGCCAGCGGACAGTCCCAAGATCAGCCCCAGCATTTT